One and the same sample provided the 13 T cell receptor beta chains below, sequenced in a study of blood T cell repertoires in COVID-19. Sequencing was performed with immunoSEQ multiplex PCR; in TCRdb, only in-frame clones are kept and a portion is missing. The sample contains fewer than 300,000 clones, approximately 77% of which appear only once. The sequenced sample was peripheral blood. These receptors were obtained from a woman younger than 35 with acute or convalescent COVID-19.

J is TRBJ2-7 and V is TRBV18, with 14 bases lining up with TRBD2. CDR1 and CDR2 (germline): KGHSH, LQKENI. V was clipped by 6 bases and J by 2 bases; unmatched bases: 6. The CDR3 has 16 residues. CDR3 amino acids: CASSPGLAGVTYEQYF. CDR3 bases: TGTGCCAGCTCCCCGGGACTAGCGGGAGTTACCTACGAGCAGTACTTC.

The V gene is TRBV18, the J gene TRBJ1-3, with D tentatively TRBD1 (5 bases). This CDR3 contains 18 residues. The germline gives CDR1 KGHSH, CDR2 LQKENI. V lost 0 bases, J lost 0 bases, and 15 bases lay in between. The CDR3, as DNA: TGTGCCAGCTCACCACCCTTAAATGGGGCCAGCTCTGGAAACACCATATATTTT. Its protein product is CASSPPLNGASSGNTIYF.

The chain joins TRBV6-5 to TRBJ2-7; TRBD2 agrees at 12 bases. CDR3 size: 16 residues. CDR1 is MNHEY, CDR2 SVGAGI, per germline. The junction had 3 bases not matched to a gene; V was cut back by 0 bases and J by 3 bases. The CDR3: CASSYSGTSGRYEQYF. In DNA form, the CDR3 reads TGTGCCAGCAGTTACTCTGGGACTAGCGGGCGCTACGAGCAGTACTTC.

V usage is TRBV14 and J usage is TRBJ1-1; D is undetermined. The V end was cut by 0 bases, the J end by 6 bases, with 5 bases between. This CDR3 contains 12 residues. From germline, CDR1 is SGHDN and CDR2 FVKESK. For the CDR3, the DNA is TGTGCCAGCAGCCAAGAGTCTGCTGAAGCTTTCTTT. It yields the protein CASSQESAEAFF.

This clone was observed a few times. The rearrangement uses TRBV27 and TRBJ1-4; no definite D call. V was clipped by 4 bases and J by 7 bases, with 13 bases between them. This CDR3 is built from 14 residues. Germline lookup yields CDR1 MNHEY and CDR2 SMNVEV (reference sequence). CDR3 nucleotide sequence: TGTGCCAGCAGTTCGACCACTATGGGTGAAAAACTGTTTTTT. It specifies CASSSTTMGEKLFF.

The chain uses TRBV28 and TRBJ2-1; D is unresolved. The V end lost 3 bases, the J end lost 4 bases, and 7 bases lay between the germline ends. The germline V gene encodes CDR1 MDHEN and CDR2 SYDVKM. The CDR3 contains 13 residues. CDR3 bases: TGTGCCAGCAGTTTGCAGGTTTACAATGAGCAGTTCTTC. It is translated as CASSLQVYNEQFF.

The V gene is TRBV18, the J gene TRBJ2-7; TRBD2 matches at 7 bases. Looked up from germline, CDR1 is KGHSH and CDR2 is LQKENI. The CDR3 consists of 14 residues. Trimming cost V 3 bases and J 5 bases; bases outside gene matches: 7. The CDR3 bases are TGTGCCAGCTCACCGGGCGGGAGTTTCAACGAGCAGTACTTC. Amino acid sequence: CASSPGGSFNEQYF.

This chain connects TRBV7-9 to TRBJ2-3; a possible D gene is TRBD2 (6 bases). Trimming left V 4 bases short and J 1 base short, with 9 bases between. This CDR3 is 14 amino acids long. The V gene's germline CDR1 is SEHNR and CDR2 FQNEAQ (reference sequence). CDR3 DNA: TGTGCCAGCAGCTCACGCGGGGGCACAGATACGCAGTATTTT. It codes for CASSSRGGTDTQYF.

CDR3 amino acids: CATSRTGTAAYNEQFF. In nucleotides, the CDR3 is TGTGCCACCAGCAGGACCGGGACAGCAGCCTACAATGAGCAGTTCTTC. The chain links TRBV15 to TRBJ2-1, with 7 bases that match TRBD1. V dropped 3 bases and J dropped 2; count of bases not matched to a gene: 7. Germline V CDR1 and CDR2: LNHNV, YYDKDF (reference sequence). The CDR3 totals 16 residues. The variable domain in full, with the rest retrieved from reference TRBV15 and TRBJ2-1, is DAMVIQNPRYQVTQFGKPVTLSCSQTLNHNVMYWYQQKSSQAPKLLFHYYDKDFNNEADTPDNFQSRRPNTSFCFLDIRSPGLGDTAMYLCATSRTGTAAYNEQFFGPGTRLTVL.

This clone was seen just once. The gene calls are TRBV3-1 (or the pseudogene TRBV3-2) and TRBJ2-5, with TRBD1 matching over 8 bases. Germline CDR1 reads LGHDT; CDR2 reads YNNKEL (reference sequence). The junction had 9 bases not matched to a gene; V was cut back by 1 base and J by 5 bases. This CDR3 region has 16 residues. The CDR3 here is CASSQGRQGPKETQYF. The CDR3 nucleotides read TGTGCCAGCAGCCAAGGAAGACAGGGGCCGAAGGAGACCCAGTACTTC.

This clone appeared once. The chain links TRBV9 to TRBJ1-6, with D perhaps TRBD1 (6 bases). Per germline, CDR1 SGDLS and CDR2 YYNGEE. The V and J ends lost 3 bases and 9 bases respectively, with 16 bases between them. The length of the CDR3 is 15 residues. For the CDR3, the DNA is TGTGCCAGCAGCGGAGGGGTGAGGGGGATTTCACCCCTCCACTTT. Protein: CASSGGVRGISPLHF. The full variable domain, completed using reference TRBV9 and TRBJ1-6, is DSGVTQTPKHLITATGQRVTLRCSPRSGDLSVYWYQQSLDQGLQFLIQYYNGEERAKGNILERFSAQQFPDLHSELNLSSLELGDSALYFCASSGGVRGISPLHFGNGTRLTVT.

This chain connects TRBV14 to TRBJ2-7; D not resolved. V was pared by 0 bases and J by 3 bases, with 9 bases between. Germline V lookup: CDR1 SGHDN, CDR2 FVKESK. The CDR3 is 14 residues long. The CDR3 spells CASSQDLSGYEQYF. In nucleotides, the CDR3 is TGTGCCAGCAGCCAAGATCTGTCGGGCTACGAGCAGTACTTC.

The CDR3 coding sequence is TGTGCCAGCAGCCAATATCTCTCGGAGAGCTCCTACGAGCAGTACTTC. As protein: CASSQYLSESSYEQYF. The chain recombines TRBV3-1 (or the pseudogene TRBV3-2) with TRBJ2-7, with D hard to call. V lost 2 bases, J lost 0 bases, and 14 bases lay in between. The germline V gene encodes CDR1 LGHDT and CDR2 YNNKEL (reference sequence). This CDR3 comprises 16 residues.